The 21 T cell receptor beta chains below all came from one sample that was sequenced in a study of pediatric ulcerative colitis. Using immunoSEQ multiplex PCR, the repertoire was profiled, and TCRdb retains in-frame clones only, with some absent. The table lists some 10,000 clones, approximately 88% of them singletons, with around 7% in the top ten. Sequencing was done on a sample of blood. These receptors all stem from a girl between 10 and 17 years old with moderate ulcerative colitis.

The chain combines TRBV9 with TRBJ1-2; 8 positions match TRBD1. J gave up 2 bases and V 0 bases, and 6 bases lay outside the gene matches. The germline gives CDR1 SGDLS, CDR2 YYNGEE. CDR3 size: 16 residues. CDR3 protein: CASSVGQGYSNYGYTF. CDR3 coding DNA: TGTGCCAGCAGCGTAGGACAGGGGTACTCGAACTATGGCTACACCTTC.

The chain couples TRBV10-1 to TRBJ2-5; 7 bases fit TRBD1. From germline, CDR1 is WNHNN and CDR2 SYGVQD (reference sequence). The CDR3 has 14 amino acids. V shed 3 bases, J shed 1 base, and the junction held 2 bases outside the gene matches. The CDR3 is CASSEDRAQETQYF. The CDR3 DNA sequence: TGCGCCAGCAGTGAAGACAGGGCCCAAGAGACCCAGTACTTC.

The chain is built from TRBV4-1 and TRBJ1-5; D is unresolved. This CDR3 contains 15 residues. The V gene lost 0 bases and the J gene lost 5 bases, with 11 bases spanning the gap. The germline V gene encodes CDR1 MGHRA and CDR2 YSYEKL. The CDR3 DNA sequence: TGCGCCAGCAGCCAAGAAGACCTCCCGGATCAGCCCCAGCATTTT. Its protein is CASSQEDLPDQPQHF.

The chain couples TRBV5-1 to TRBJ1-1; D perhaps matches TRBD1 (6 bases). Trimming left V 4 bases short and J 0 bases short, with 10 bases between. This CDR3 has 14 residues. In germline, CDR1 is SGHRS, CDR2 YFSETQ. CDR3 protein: CASSGTGMNTEAFF. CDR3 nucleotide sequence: TGCGCCAGCAGCGGTACAGGGATGAACACTGAAGCTTTCTTT.

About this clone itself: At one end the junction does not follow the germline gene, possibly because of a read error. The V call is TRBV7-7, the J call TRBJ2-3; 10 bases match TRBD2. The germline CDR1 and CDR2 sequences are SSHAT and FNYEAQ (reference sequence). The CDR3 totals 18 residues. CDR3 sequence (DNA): TGTGCTAGCAGCCCAGGGGGGCGACTAGCGGGCGAACTAGATACGCAGTATTTT. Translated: CASSPGGRLAGELDTQYF. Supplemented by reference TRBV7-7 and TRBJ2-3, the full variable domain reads GAGVSQSPRYKVTKRGQDVTLRCDPISSHATLYWYQQALGQGPEFLTYFNYEAQPDKSGLPSDRFSAERPEGSISTLTIQRTEQRDSAMYRCASSPGGRLAGELDTQYFGPGTRLTVL.

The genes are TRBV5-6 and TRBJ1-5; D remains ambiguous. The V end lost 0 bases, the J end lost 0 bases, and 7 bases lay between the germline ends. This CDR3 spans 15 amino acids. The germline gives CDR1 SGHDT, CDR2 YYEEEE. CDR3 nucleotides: TGTGCCAGCAGCTTGGGGGTTAATAGCAATCAGCCCCAGCATTTT. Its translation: CASSLGVNSNQPQHF.

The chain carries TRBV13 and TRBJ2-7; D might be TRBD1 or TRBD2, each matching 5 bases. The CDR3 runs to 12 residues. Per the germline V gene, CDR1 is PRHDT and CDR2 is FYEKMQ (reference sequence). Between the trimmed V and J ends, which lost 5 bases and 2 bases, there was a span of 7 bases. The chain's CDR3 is CASSPGPYEQYF. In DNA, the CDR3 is TGTGCCAGCAGCCCGGGACCCTACGAGCAGTACTTC.

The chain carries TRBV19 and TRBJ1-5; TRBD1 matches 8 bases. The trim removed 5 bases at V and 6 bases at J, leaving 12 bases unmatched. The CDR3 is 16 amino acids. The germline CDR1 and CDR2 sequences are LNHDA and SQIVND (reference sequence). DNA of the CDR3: TGTGCCAGTAGTTTATTTTACGACAGGGGCGGTCAGCCCCAGCATTTT. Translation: CASSLFYDRGGQPQHF.

The CDR3, as DNA: TGCGCCAGCAGCCAAGGGACAACCTACGAGCAGTACTTC. Residues: CASSQGTTYEQYF. This rearrangement joins TRBV4-1 to TRBJ2-7; tentatively, D is TRBD1 (5 bases). Trimming removed 1 base from V and 2 bases from J, with 6 bases in between. This CDR3 region has 13 residues. In germline, CDR1 is MGHRA, CDR2 YSYEKL.

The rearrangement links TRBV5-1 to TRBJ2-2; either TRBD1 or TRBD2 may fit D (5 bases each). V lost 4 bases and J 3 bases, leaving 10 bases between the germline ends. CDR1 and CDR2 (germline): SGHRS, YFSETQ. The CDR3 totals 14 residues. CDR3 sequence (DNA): TGCGCCAGCAGCACCGGGACGGACACCGGGGAGCTGTTTTTT. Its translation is CASSTGTDTGELFF.

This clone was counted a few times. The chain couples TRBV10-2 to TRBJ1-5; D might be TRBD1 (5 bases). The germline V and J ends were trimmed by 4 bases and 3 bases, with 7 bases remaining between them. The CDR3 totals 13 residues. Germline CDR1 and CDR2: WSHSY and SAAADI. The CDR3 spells CASSGQYNQPQHF. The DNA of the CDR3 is TGCGCCAGCAGTGGACAGTACAATCAGCCCCAGCATTTT.

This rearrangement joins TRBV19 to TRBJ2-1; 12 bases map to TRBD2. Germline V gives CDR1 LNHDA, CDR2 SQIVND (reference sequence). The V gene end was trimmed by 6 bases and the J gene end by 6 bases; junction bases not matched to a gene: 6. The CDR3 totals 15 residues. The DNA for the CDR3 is TGTGCCAGTAGCAACCTAGCGGGGGGGTCCAATGAGCAGTTCTTC. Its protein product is CASSNLAGGSNEQFF.

The DNA for the CDR3 is TGTGCCAGCAGCGTAGTAGGGTCCAACAATGAGCAGTTCTTC. It encodes CASSVVGSNNEQFF. V usage is TRBV9 and J usage is TRBJ2-1; D remains ambiguous. The germline V and J ends were trimmed by 0 bases and 5 bases, with 9 bases remaining between them. CDR3 size: 14 residues. From germline, CDR1 is SGDLS and CDR2 YYNGEE.

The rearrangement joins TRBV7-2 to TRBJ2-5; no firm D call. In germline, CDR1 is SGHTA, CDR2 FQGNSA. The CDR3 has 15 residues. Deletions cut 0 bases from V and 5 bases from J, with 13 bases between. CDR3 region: CASSLATRAVETQYF. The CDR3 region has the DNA TGTGCCAGCAGCTTAGCCACTCGAGCTGTGGAGACCCAGTACTTC.

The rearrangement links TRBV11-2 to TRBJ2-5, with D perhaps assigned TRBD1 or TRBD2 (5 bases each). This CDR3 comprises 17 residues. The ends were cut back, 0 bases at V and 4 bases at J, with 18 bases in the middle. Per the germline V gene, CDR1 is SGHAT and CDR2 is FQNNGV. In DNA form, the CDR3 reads TGTGCCAGCAGCTTAGAGAAGGCAGGGAGAGTCTTAGAGACCCAGTACTTC. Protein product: CASSLEKAGRVLETQYF.

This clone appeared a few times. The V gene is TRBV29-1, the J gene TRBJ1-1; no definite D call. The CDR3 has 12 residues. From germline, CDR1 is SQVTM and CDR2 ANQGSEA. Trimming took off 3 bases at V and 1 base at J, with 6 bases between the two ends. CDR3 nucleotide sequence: TGCAGCGTTGAGGAGGGGAACACTGAAGCTTTCTTT. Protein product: CSVEEGNTEAFF. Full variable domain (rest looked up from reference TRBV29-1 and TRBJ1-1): SAVISQKPSRDICQRGTSLTIQCQVDSQVTMMFWYRQQPGQSLTLIATANQGSEATYESGFVIDKFPISRPNLTFSTLTVSNMSPEDSSIYLCSVEEGNTEAFFGQGTRLTVV.

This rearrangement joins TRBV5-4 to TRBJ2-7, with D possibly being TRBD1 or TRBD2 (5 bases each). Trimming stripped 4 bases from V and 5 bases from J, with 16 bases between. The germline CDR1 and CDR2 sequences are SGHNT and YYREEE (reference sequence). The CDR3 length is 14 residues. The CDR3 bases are TGTGCCAGCAGCCCAGGAGTAGGGGAGCACGAGCAGTACTTC. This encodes CASSPGVGEHEQYF.

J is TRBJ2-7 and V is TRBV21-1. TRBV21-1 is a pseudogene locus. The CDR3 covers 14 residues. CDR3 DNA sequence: TGTGCCAGCAGCAAAGAAGCCACATCCTACGAGCAGTACTTC. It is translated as CASSKEATSYEQYF.

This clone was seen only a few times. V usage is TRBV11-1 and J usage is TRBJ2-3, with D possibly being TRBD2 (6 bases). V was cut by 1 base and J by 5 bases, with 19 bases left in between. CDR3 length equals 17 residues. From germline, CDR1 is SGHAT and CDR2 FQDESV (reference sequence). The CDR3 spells CASSLGRPGPGGDTQYF. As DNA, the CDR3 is TGTGCCAGCAGCTTAGGCCGGCCGGGCCCCGGGGGAGATACGCAGTATTTT. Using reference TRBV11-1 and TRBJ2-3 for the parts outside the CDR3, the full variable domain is EAEVAQSPRYKITEKSQAVAFWCDPISGHATLYWYRQILGQGPELLVQFQDESVVDDSQLPKDRFSAERLKGVDSTLKIQPAELGDSAMYLCASSLGRPGPGGDTQYFGPGTRLTVL.

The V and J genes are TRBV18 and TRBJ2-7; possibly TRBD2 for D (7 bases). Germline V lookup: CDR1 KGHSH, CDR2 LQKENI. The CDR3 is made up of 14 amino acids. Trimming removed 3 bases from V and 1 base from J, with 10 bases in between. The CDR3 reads CASSPGGASYEQYF. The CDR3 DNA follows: TGTGCCAGCTCACCGGGGGGGGCATCCTACGAGCAGTACTTC. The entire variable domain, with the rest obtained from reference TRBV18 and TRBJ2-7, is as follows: NAGVMQNPRHLVRRRGQEARLRCSPMKGHSHVYWYRQLPEEGLKFMVYLQKENIIDESGMPKERFSAEFPKEGPSILRIQQVVRGDSAAYFCASSPGGASYEQYFGPGTRLTVT.

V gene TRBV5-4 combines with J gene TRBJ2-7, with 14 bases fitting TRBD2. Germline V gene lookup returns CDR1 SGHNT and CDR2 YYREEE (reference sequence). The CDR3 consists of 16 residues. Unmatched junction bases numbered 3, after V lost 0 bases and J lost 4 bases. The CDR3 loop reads CASSLGGLAGEYEQYF. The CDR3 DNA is TGTGCCAGCAGCTTGGGGGGACTAGCGGGAGAGTACGAGCAGTACTTC.